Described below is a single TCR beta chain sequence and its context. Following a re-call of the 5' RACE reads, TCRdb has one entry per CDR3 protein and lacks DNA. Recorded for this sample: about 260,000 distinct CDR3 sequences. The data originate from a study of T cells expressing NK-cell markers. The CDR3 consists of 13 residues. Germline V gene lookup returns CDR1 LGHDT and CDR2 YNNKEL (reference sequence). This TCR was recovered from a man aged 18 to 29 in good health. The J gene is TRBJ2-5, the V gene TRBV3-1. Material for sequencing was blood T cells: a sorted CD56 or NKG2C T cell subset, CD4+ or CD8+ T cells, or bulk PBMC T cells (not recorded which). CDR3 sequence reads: CASSHDVAETQYF.